This TCR beta chain was obtained from a study of shared clonotypes between healthy human individuals. Study outcomes and limitations: It was anticipated that sequencing depth would influence how many clonotypes donors shared.

Germline V CDR1 and CDR2: SGHTA, FQGTGA. The CDR3 has 14 amino acids. The junction had 7 bases not matched to a gene; V was cut back by 5 bases and J by 3 bases. Libraries were prepared by immunoSEQ multiplex PCR; TCRdb keeps only in-frame clonotypes and omits some of them. Found here are 2.3 million or so clones, 90% to 95% of them singletons; the top ten hold 0.3% to 0.4%. Worth noting for this clone: What it binds is not known.

Memory CD4+ cells were the fraction left after CD45RA+ naive selection. This sequence was found in a man aged 18 to 35 in good health. Some clones in this sample may be carry-over from other donors' samples. This rearrangement joins TRBV7-3 to TRBJ2-7, with TRBD1 matching 7 bases. Sample: naive CD4+ T cells from PBMCs. As to subset: CD45RA+ positively selected. The CDR3 region is CASSDSQGSYEQYF. CDR3 DNA sequence: TGTGCCAGCAGCGATTCACAGGGGAGCTACGAGCAGTACTTC. Combining the CDR3 with reference TRBV7-3 and TRBJ2-7 gives the whole variable domain GAGVSQTPSNKVTEKGKYVELRCDPISGHTALYWYRQSLGQGPEFLIYFQGTGAADDSGLPNDRFFAVRPEGSVSTLKIQRTERGDSAVYLCASSDSQGSYEQYFGPGTRLTVT.